Shown below are 32 T cell receptor beta chains from a single sample sequenced in a study of blood T cell repertoires in COVID-19. Sequenced by immunoSEQ multiplex PCR; TCRdb stores in-frame clones only, minus some. The sample includes about 200,000 clones, roughly 89% of them seen just once. The sample was PBMCs or T cells enriched from blood (not recorded which). The receptors shown here come from a woman in her 30s with acute COVID-19.

The CDR3 DNA reads TGTGCCAGCAGTAGCGGACTGCCACGAAACAATGAGCAGTTCTTC. This gives the protein CASSSGLPRNNEQFF. This sequence joins TRBV5-4 and TRBJ2-1, with D perhaps TRBD2 (6 bases). The CDR3 has 15 amino acids. V gave up 5 bases and J gave up 5 bases, with 17 bases separating them. Germline V gene data show CDR1 as SGHNT and CDR2 as YYREEE (reference sequence).

This clone is a singleton in its sample. V and J are TRBV6-1 and TRBJ1-4; 8 positions match TRBD1. The CDR3 has 17 amino acids. J lost 0 bases, V lost 2 bases, and 5 bases had no gene match. Germline V gene sequence: CDR1 MNHNS, CDR2 SASEGT. Here the CDR3 reads CASSERWTGSTNEKLFF. In nucleotides, the CDR3 is TGTGCCAGCAGTGAACGTTGGACAGGGTCAACTAATGAAAAACTGTTTTTT.

V gene TRBV6-6 combines with J gene TRBJ1-2, with a weak D call TRBD1 (6 bases). Deletions cut 0 bases from V and 4 bases from J, with 12 bases between. The CDR3 sequence is 15 residues long. The germline gives CDR1 MNHNY, CDR2 SVGAGI (reference sequence). The CDR3 DNA follows: TGTGCCAGCAGTTACTCGAGGGACACATCCTATGGCTACACCTTC. Its protein product is CASSYSRDTSYGYTF.

This clone has a handful of counts. CDR3 nucleotide sequence: TGTGCCAGCAGGCGGACAGTAGACATGAACACTGAAGCTTTCTTT. This translates into CASRRTVDMNTEAFF. The rearrangement joins TRBV2 to TRBJ1-1; D perhaps matches TRBD1 (6 bases). Trimming stripped 6 bases from V and 0 bases from J, with 14 bases between. In germline, CDR1 is SNHLY, CDR2 FYNNEI. CDR3 length equals 15 residues.

CDR3: CASSRLTGGSYEQYF. The CDR3 nucleotides read TGTGCCAGCAGCCGGCTGACAGGGGGCAGCTACGAGCAGTACTTC. The genes are TRBV6-5 and TRBJ2-7; 10 nucleotides match TRBD1. After removal of 6 bases from V and 3 bases from J, the junction contained 8 bases not matched to a gene. Germline loops: CDR1 MNHEY, CDR2 SVGAGI. This CDR3 spans 15 amino acids.

V and J are TRBV19 and TRBJ1-1; unclear D gene. This CDR3 spans 14 amino acids. The V end lost 1 base, the J end lost 8 bases, and 14 bases lay between the germline ends. Germline loops: CDR1 LNHDA, CDR2 SQIVND (reference sequence). The CDR3 DNA is TGTGCCAGTAGTATAGCAAGTGGACGAGGGGAAGCTTTCTTT. Its protein is CASSIASGRGEAFF.

The chain links TRBV7-2 to TRBJ2-5, with 8 bases fitting TRBD1. Germline lookup yields CDR1 SGHTA and CDR2 FQGNSA. The CDR3 runs 13 residues. Unmatched junction bases numbered 3, after V lost 5 bases and J lost 4 bases. The CDR3 DNA sequence: TGTGCCAGCAGCCGGACAGGGAGAGAGACCCAGTACTTC. This codes for CASSRTGRETQYF.

The J gene is TRBJ1-4, the V gene TRBV9, with D perhaps TRBD1 (6 bases). V shed 4 bases and J shed 7 bases, with 14 bases lying between them. In germline, CDR1 is SGDLS, CDR2 YYNGEE. The CDR3 contains 14 residues. The CDR3 DNA reads TGTGCCAGCAGCCTAGGGGGAGGACGTGAAAAACTGTTTTTT. Amino acid sequence: CASSLGGGREKLFF.

This chain's CDR3 is CASTAGPPGEFYEQYF. Written as DNA, the CDR3 is TGTGCCAGCACCGCCGGGCCCCCCGGGGAATTCTACGAGCAGTACTTC. V and J are TRBV2 and TRBJ2-7; D may be TRBD2 (5 bases). Germline V gene lookup returns CDR1 SNHLY and CDR2 FYNNEI. The germline V and J ends were trimmed by 7 bases and 3 bases, with 22 bases remaining between them. The CDR3 length is 16 residues.

This rearrangement joins TRBV28 to TRBJ1-3; D not resolved. V was cut by 3 bases and J by 6 bases, with 9 bases left in between. From germline, CDR1 is MDHEN and CDR2 SYDVKM. The CDR3 sequence is 13 residues long. The CDR3 nucleotides read TGTGCCAGCAGTTTCTCGGTCAAAAACACCATATATTTT. This encodes CASSFSVKNTIYF.

The chain employs TRBV5-1 and TRBJ1-1, with a tentative D call TRBD1 (6 bases). The CDR3 has 13 amino acids. Germline CDR1 is SGHRS and CDR2 is YFSETQ. With 0 bases removed from V and 5 bases from J, the gap between germline ends came to 8 bases. CDR3 nucleotides: TGCGCCAGCAGCTTGGACAGGGCGACTGAAGCTTTCTTT. Translated: CASSLDRATEAFF.

V usage is TRBV15 and J usage is TRBJ1-5, with 8 bases aligning to TRBD1. The CDR3 is made up of 17 amino acids. The V segment lost 3 bases and the J segment 1 base; nucleotides outside the gene matches: 8. Per germline, CDR1 LNHNV and CDR2 YYDKDF (reference sequence). This CDR3 reads CATSRIMTGVSNQPQHF. CDR3 coding DNA: TGTGCCACCAGCAGGATCATGACAGGGGTCAGCAATCAGCCCCAGCATTTT. The full variable domain, completed using reference TRBV15 and TRBJ1-5, is DAMVIQNPRYQVTQFGKPVTLSCSQTLNHNVMYWYQQKSSQAPKLLFHYYDKDFNNEADTPDNFQSRRPNTSFCFLDIRSPGLGDTAMYLCATSRIMTGVSNQPQHFGDGTRLSIL.

Comment on this clone: At one end, the junction sequence differs from germline, possibly due to a read error. The CDR3 region has the DNA TGTGCCAGCGCACCGGGACACCCAGACGCTTATGGCTACACCTTC. It specifies CASAPGHPDAYGYTF. This chain links TRBV18 with TRBJ1-2; tentatively, D is TRBD1 (6 bases). CDR3 length: 15 amino acids. From germline, CDR1 is KGHSH and CDR2 LQKENI.

The V call is TRBV19, the J call TRBJ1-2; 7 bases match TRBD1. Germline loops: CDR1 LNHDA, CDR2 SQIVND (reference sequence). The ends lost 3 bases at V and 4 bases at J; junction bases unmatched: 8. This CDR3 region has 15 residues. CDR3 in amino acids: CASSINRGARYGYTF. The DNA of the CDR3 is TGTGCCAGTAGTATCAACAGGGGTGCCCGCTATGGCTACACCTTC.

This clone was detected once. The V and J genes are TRBV7-6 and TRBJ2-5, with D possibly matching TRBD2 (6 bases). From germline, CDR1 is SGHVS and CDR2 FNYEAQ. This CDR3 has 17 residues. Trimming stripped 5 bases from V and 1 base from J, with 20 bases between. CDR3 bases: TGTGCCAGCAGCGATACGATCCACCGGGGACTCCAAGAGACCCAGTACTTC. Its protein is CASSDTIHRGLQETQYF. The full variable domain, in which reference TRBV7-6 and TRBJ2-5 provide the parts outside the CDR3, is GAGVSQSPRYKVTKRGQDVALRCDPISGHVSLYWYRQALGQGPEFLTYFNYEAQQDKSGLPNDRFSAERPEGSISTLTIQRTEQRDSAMYRCASSDTIHRGLQETQYFGPGTRLLVL.

This clone was found a few times. This chain uses TRBV5-1 with TRBJ2-7; no clear D. CDR1 and CDR2 from the germline V gene are SGHRS and YFSETQ. The CDR3 spans 14 residues. Trimming shortened V by 1 base and J by 3 bases, and 11 bases separated the two germline ends. For the CDR3, the DNA is TGCGCCAGCAGCTTGATAAGCGTCAACTACGAGCAGTACTTC. It translates to CASSLISVNYEQYF. The full variable domain, in which reference TRBV5-1 and TRBJ2-7 provide the parts outside the CDR3, is KAGVTQTPRYLIKTRGQQVTLSCSPISGHRSVSWYQQTPGQGLQFLFEYFSETQRNKGNFPGRFSGRQFSNSRSEMNVSTLELGDSALYLCASSLISVNYEQYFGPGTRLTVT.

This chain links TRBV6-5 with TRBJ2-7, with TRBD2 identical over 8 bases. From germline, CDR1 is MNHEY and CDR2 SVGAGI. This CDR3 spans 12 amino acids. V lost 8 bases to trimming and J lost 4 bases; unmatched junction nucleotides: 4. The CDR3 bases are TGTGCCAGCGGACGGGAGGGATACGAGCAGTACTTC. Translated, it gives CASGREGYEQYF.

The CDR3, as DNA: TGTGCCAGCAGCTCCGCGGGGGGGATAGCCAAAAACATTCAGTACTTC. Protein sequence: CASSSAGGIAKNIQYF. The chain joins TRBV9 to TRBJ2-4; the match to TRBD2 covers 9 bases. The trim removed 4 bases at V and 0 bases at J, leaving 5 bases unmatched. Germline V gene sequence: CDR1 SGDLS, CDR2 YYNGEE. The CDR3 spans 16 residues.

This chain joins TRBV28 and TRBJ2-7; tentative D call: TRBD1 (7 bases). CDR1 is MDHEN, CDR2 SYDVKM, per germline. V lost 7 bases and J 6 bases, leaving 19 bases between the germline ends. CDR3 size: 14 residues. The CDR3 DNA is TGTGCCAGCACTCTCAGGGGGGTGGCCTTCGAGCAGTACTTC. Its translation is CASTLRGVAFEQYF.

This rearrangement joins TRBV6-5 to TRBJ2-7; TRBD1 matches at 9 bases. The CDR3 sequence is 14 residues long. V lost 6 bases and J lost 6; bases outside the gene matches: 9. Germline CDR1 and CDR2: MNHEY and SVGAGI. The CDR3 DNA reads as TGTGCCAGCAGACTGACAGGGGGAGTTCGCGAGCAGTACTTC. Encoded protein: CASRLTGGVREQYF.

The J gene is TRBJ2-1, the V gene TRBV11-2; TRBD2 is a possible D gene (7 bases). The CDR3 runs to 18 residues. Germline V CDR1 and CDR2: SGHAT, FQNNGV. Trimming cost V 0 bases and J 0 bases, with 15 bases left between them. As DNA, the CDR3 is TGTGCCAGCAGCTTAGATGGGGGGGACATTGGCTCCTACAATGAGCAGTTCTTC. Translating it yields CASSLDGGDIGSYNEQFF.

This chain uses TRBV11-3 with TRBJ1-1, with 7 bases identical to TRBD1. Looked up from germline, CDR1 is SGHNT and CDR2 is YENEEA. With 5 bases clipped from V and 3 bases from J, the junction kept 3 bases outside the gene matches. The length of the CDR3 is 13 residues. The CDR3 spells CASSQGDDTEAFF. Here the CDR3 DNA reads TGTGCCAGCAGCCAGGGGGATGACACTGAAGCTTTCTTT.

V is TRBV4-3 and J is TRBJ2-1; 7 positions match TRBD1. The CDR3 is made up of 17 amino acids. CDR1 is LGHNA and CDR2 is YSLEER in the germline V gene. The J segment lost 2 bases and the V segment lost 1 base, leaving 8 bases of the junction unmatched. Here the CDR3 DNA reads TGCGCCAGCAGCCAAGTAATAGGACAGGAGACCTACAATGAGCAGTTCTTC. Its translation: CASSQVIGQETYNEQFF.

The rearrangement links TRBV4-3 to TRBJ1-5; D is possibly TRBD1 (6 bases). Germline CDR1 and CDR2: LGHNA and YSLEER. Deletions cut 0 bases from V and 7 bases from J, with 16 bases between. This CDR3 contains 16 residues. Written as DNA, the CDR3 is TGCGCCAGCAGCCAAGAACATCCCAGGGGTGGCCAGCCCCAGCATTTT. Encoded protein: CASSQEHPRGGQPQHF.

CDR3 in amino acids: CASSAGLAASNTGELFF. The CDR3 nucleotides are TGTGCCAGCAGCGCGGGACTAGCGGCTTCGAACACCGGGGAGCTGTTTTTT. The V call is TRBV7-2, the J call TRBJ2-2; the match to TRBD2 covers 11 bases. V lost 5 bases to trimming and J lost 0 bases; unmatched junction nucleotides: 5. From germline, CDR1 is SGHTA and CDR2 FQGNSA. There are 17 residues in the CDR3.

This clone was seen only once. V gene TRBV7-2 combines with J gene TRBJ2-3; 8 bases are shared with TRBD2. The V segment lost 5 bases and the J segment 1 base; nucleotides outside the gene matches: 8. Per the germline V gene, CDR1 is SGHTA and CDR2 is FQGNSA. CDR3 length: 16 residues. The CDR3 spells CASSTRRGVGTDTQYF. The CDR3 DNA reads as TGTGCCAGCAGCACCCGGCGGGGGGTCGGCACAGATACGCAGTATTTT. Drawing the rest from reference TRBV7-2 and TRBJ2-3, the complete variable domain is GAGVSQSPSNKVTEKGKDVELRCDPISGHTALYWYRQSLGQGLEFLIYFQGNSAPDKSGLPSDRFSAERTGGSVSTLTIQRTQQEDSAVYLCASSTRRGVGTDTQYFGPGTRLTVL.

The rearrangement links TRBV7-9 to TRBJ2-2; D remains ambiguous. Germline V CDR1 and CDR2: SEHNR, FQNEAQ (reference sequence). V was trimmed by 2 bases and J by 4 bases, leaving 8 bases between them. The length of the CDR3 is 14 residues. CDR3 sequence (DNA): TGTGCCAGCAGCTTACAAGGAGTCACCGGGGAGCTGTTTTTT. This translates into CASSLQGVTGELFF.

The J gene is TRBJ2-7, the V gene TRBV11-2; D is unresolved. The CDR3 runs to 13 residues. CDR1 SGHAT and CDR2 FQNNGV come from the germline V gene. V dropped 0 bases and J dropped 2 bases, with 5 bases sitting between them. The CDR3 coding sequence is TGTGCCAGCAGCTTAGATCAGACCTACGAGCAGTACTTC. Encoded protein: CASSLDQTYEQYF. The full variable domain, rest sourced from reference TRBV11-2 and TRBJ2-7, is EAGVAQSPRYKIIEKRQSVAFWCNPISGHATLYWYQQILGQGPKLLIQFQNNGVVDDSQLPKDRFSAERLKGVDSTLKIQPAKLEDSAVYLCASSLDQTYEQYFGPGTRLTVT.

The rearrangement joins TRBV3-1 (or the pseudogene TRBV3-2) to TRBJ1-1, with TRBD1 matching 8 bases. The ends lost 4 bases at V and 1 base at J; junction bases unmatched: 2. In germline, CDR1 is LGHDT, CDR2 YNNKEL (reference sequence). The CDR3 is made up of 14 amino acids. The CDR3 sequence: CASSPGQENTEAFF. The CDR3 DNA reads as TGTGCCAGCAGCCCGGGACAGGAGAACACTGAAGCTTTCTTT.

This clone showed up just a few times. This chain links TRBV5-1 with TRBJ2-1, with 12 bases identical to TRBD2. Trimming removed 3 bases from V and 9 bases from J; junction bases left unmatched: 7. Germline CDR1 reads SGHRS; CDR2 reads YFSETQ. This CDR3 contains 15 residues. The CDR3 protein is CASSWLAGGQVEQFF. As DNA, the CDR3 is TGCGCCAGCAGCTGGCTAGCGGGGGGGCAGGTTGAGCAGTTCTTC. The entire variable domain, with the rest obtained from reference TRBV5-1 and TRBJ2-1, is as follows: KAGVTQTPRYLIKTRGQQVTLSCSPISGHRSVSWYQQTPGQGLQFLFEYFSETQRNKGNFPGRFSGRQFSNSRSEMNVSTLELGDSALYLCASSWLAGGQVEQFFGPGTRLTVL.

V is TRBV4-3 and J is TRBJ1-2, with 7 bases fitting TRBD1. The CDR3 is made up of 14 amino acids. V lost 8 bases and J lost 5; bases outside the gene matches: 11. Per germline, CDR1 LGHNA and CDR2 YSLEER. Here the CDR3 reads CASGLSGGTYGYTF. The DNA for the CDR3 is TGCGCCAGCGGGCTATCAGGGGGAACTTATGGCTACACCTTC.

This CDR3 is CASSISTVKGAANSPLHF. Written as DNA, the CDR3 is TGTGCCAGTAGTATATCCACCGTAAAGGGGGCTGCGAATTCACCCCTCCACTTT. The chain links TRBV19 to TRBJ1-6; TRBD1 matches 7 bases. Trimming took 2 bases from V and 7 from J; bases not matched to a gene: 14. Germline assignment: CDR1 LNHDA and CDR2 SQIVND (reference sequence). This CDR3 is 18 amino acids long.